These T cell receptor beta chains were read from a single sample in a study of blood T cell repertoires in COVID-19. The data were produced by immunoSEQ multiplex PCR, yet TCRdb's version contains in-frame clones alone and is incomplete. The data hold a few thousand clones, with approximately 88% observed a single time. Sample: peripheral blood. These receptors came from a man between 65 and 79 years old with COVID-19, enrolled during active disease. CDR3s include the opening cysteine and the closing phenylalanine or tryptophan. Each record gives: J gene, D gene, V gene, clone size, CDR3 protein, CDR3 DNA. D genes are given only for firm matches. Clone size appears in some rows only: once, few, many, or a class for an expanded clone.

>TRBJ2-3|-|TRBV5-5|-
CASSSKVAGAPDTQYF
TGTGCCAGCAGCTCAAAGGTGGCGGGGGCCCCAGATACGCAGTATTTT
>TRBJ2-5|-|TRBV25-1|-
CASSEPRLAGETQYF
TGTGCCAGCAGTGAACCGAGGCTAGCCGGGGAGACCCAGTACTTC
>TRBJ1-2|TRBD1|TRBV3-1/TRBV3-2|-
CASSQLRQGKFGYTF
TGTGCCAGCAGCCAACTTCGACAGGGGAAGTTCGGCTACACCTTC
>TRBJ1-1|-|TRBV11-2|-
CASSLQGKNTEAFF
TGTGCCAGCAGCTTACAGGGGAAAAACACTGAAGCTTTCTTT
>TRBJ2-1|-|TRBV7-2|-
CASSLSVAGANYNEQFF
TGTGCCAGCAGCTTAAGCGTCGCGGGGGCGAACTACAATGAGCAGTTCTTC
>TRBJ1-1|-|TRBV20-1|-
CSAIKNTEAFF
TGCAGTGCTATAAAGAACACTGAAGCTTTCTTT
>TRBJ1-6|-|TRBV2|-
CASSPWGDGSPLHF
TGTGCCAGCAGTCCCTGGGGGGATGGTTCACCCCTCCACTTT
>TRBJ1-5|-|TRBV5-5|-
CASSSEGKPQHF
TGTGCCAGCAGCTCTGAGGGTAAGCCCCAGCATTTT
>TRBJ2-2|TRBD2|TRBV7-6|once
CASSTLAVNTGELFF
TGTGCCAGCAGCACCCTAGCGGTAAACACCGGGGAGCTGTTTTTT
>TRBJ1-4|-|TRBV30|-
CAWRAPGIGEKLFF
TGTGCCTGGAGAGCACCGGGTATAGGTGAAAAACTGTTTTTT
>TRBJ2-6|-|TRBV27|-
CASSFQGSLGANVLTF
TGTGCCAGCAGTTTCCAGGGGAGTCTTGGGGCCAACGTCCTGACTTTC
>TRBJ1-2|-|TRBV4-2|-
CASSQEGGHNYGYTF
TGTGCCAGCAGCCAAGAAGGGGGACATAACTATGGCTACACCTTC
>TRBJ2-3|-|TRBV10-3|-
CAIGAPRADTQYF
TGTGCCATCGGGGCTCCTCGGGCAGATACGCAGTATTTT
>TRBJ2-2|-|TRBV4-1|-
CASSPGASPELFF
TGCGCCAGCAGCCCAGGCGCCTCCCCGGAGCTGTTTTTT
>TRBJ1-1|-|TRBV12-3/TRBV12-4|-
CASRRAENTEAFF
TGTGCCAGCAGGCGGGCGGAGAACACTGAAGCTTTCTTT
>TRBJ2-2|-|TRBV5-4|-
CASSPAGFRDTGELFF
TGTGCCAGCAGCCCCGCAGGGTTTAGGGACACCGGGGAGCTGTTTTTT
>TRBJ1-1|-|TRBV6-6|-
CASSFRGTEAFF
TGTGCCAGCAGTTTCAGGGGAACTGAAGCTTTCTTT
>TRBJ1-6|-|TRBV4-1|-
CASSQDPSSSSYNSPLHF
TGCGCCAGCAGCCAAGACCCCAGTTCAAGCTCCTATAATTCACCCCTCCACTTT
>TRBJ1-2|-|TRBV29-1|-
CSVEDGHGNYGYTF
TGCAGCGTTGAAGACGGACATGGAAACTATGGCTACACCTTC
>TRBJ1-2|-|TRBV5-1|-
CASSLNRANYGYTF
TGCGCCAGCAGCTTAAACAGGGCGAACTATGGCTACACCTTC
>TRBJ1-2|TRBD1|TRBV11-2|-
CASSRRNTGEGGYTF
TGTGCCAGCAGCCGAAGAAATACAGGGGAAGGGGGCTACACCTTC
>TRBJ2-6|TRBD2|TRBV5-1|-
CASSPGLAGGFSTASGANVLTF
TGCGCCAGCAGCCCAGGACTAGCGGGAGGGTTTTCCACCGCCTCTGGGGCCAACGTCCTGACTTTC
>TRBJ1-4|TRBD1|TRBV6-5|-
CASNTYRGGGEKLFF
TGTGCCAGCAATACATACAGGGGAGGAGGTGAAAAACTGTTTTTT
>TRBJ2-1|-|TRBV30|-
CAWSASSNEQFF
TGTGCCTGGAGTGCTAGCTCAAATGAGCAGTTCTTC
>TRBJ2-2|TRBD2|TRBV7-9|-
CASSSRLAGTGELFF
TGTGCCAGCAGCTCCCGGTTAGCGGGGACCGGGGAGCTGTTTTTT
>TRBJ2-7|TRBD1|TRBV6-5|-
CASSQFGTGAYEQYF
TGTGCCAGCAGTCAATTCGGGACAGGGGCCTACGAGCAGTACTTC
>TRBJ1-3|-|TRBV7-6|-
CASSLLITGRSGNTIYF
TGTGCCAGCAGCCTCCTCATAACAGGCCGCTCTGGAAACACCATATATTTT
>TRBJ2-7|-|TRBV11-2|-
CASSLLGGADEQYF
TGTGCCAGCAGCCTTCTAGGGGGGGCGGACGAGCAGTACTTC
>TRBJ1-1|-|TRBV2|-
CASRAGENTEAFF
TGTGCCAGCAGGGCCGGAGAGAACACTGAAGCTTTCTTT
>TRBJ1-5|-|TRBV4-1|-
CASSQGLGHMYSNQPQHF
TGCGCCAGCAGCCAAGGGCTAGGACACATGTATAGCAATCAGCCCCAGCATTTT
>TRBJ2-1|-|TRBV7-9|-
CASSFGGLHYNEQFF
TGTGCCAGCAGCTTCGGGGGGCTCCACTACAATGAGCAGTTCTTC
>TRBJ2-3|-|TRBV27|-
CASSSAWSGGDGLPGDTQYF
TGTGCCAGCAGTTCCGCGTGGTCGGGGGGCGACGGACTTCCCGGAGATACGCAGTATTTT
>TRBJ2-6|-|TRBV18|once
CASDEGGTANVLTF
TGTGCCAGCGACGAGGGTGGGACAGCCAACGTCCTGACTTTC
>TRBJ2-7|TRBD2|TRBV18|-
CASSPLGGGRSYEQYF
TGTGCCAGCTCCCCCCTCGGGGGGGGAAGGAGCTACGAGCAGTACTTC
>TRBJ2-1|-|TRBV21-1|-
CASSIGPVERERGLNEQFF
TGTGCCAGCAGCATTGGGCCCGTCGAGCGGGAGAGGGGGCTCAATGAGCAGTTCTTC
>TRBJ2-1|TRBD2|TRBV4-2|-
CASSPGTSGGDEQFF
TGTGCCAGCAGCCCCGGGACTAGCGGGGGGGATGAGCAGTTCTTC
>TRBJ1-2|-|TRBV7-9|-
CASSLDTNNYGYTF
TGTGCCAGCAGCTTGGACACCAACAACTATGGCTACACCTTC
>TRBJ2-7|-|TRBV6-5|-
CASSYNQGSEQYF
TGTGCCAGCAGCTATAATCAGGGGAGCGAGCAGTACTTC
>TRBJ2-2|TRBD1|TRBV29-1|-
CSVARDRSGELFF
TGCAGCGTGGCTAGGGACAGGTCCGGGGAGCTGTTTTTT
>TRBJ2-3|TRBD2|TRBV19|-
CASSIPGLAGGDTQYF
TGTGCCAGTAGTATACCGGGACTAGCGGGAGGGGATACGCAGTATTTT